The 21 T cell receptor beta chains listed next were all sequenced from one sample in a study of post-analysis software for immune sequencing data. Libraries were made from TCR beta cDNA, and they carried unique molecular identifiers. TCRdb redid the calling of the PCR reads with MiXCR, one entry per CDR3 protein. Counted here are 160,000 or so distinct CDR3 sequences, around 36% occurring once; the ten biggest clones make up 28%. The sequences come from blood, collected after autologous hematopoietic stem cell transplantation. The receptors here all came from a girl aged 10 to 17 with multiple sclerosis.

V usage is TRBV12-3 or TRBV12-4 and J usage is TRBJ2-2; 12 positions agree with TRBD2. The CDR3 runs 18 residues. V lost 7 bases to trimming and J lost 0 bases; unmatched junction nucleotides: 9. CDR3 residues: CASKTSGRHHSNTGELFF. CDR3 nucleotides: TGTGCCAGCAAGACTAGCGGGAGACATCACTCGAACACCGGGGAGCTGTTTTTT.

This clonotype was recorded many times. The V and J genes are TRBV6-4 and TRBJ2-7; TRBD2 aligns across 7 bases. V was clipped by 3 bases and J by 0 bases; unmatched bases: 5. CDR3 length equals 15 residues. CDR1 MRHNA and CDR2 SNTAGT come from the germline V gene. CDR3 residues: CASSDGVAGSYEQYF. The DNA for the CDR3 is TGTGCCAGCAGTGATGGGGTAGCGGGCTCCTACGAGCAGTACTTC.

This sequence joins TRBV6-2 or TRBV6-3 and TRBJ2-1; no firm D call. Deletions cut 10 bases from V and 0 bases from J, with 10 bases between. The CDR3 consists of 13 residues. Germline CDR1 MNHEY, CDR2 SVGEGT. In nucleotides, the CDR3 is TGTGCCACCCGGCCCAGCTCCTACAATGAGCAGTTCTTC. Amino acid sequence: CATRPSSYNEQFF.

Only a few counts were recorded for this clonotype. Being one base from a much bigger clone, this may be a read error. The V and J genes are TRBV5-1 and TRBJ2-5; D may be TRBD1 (6 bases). CDR1 and CDR2 (germline): SGHRS, YFSETQ. The CDR3 is 14 residues long. The V end was cut by 3 bases, the J end by 5 bases, with 14 bases between. The CDR3 nucleotides read TGCGCCAGCAGCTGTACAGGGTCCAGGGAGACCCAGTACTTC. It translates to CASSCTGSRETQYF.

The count of this clonotype is one. The chain is built from TRBV25-1 and TRBJ1-1; 7 bases line up with TRBD1. Germline V gene sequence: CDR1 MGHDK, CDR2 SYGVNS. The CDR3 length is 15 residues. V lost 1 base, J lost 5 bases, and 7 bases stayed unmatched. Here the CDR3 DNA reads TGTGCCAGCAGTGAATCGGCACAGGGGAATACTGAAGCTTTCTTT. Amino acid sequence: CASSESAQGNTEAFF.

In its sample, this clonotype was seen a few times. The rearrangement uses TRBV2 and TRBJ1-2; 10 bases are shared with TRBD1. Germline V lookup: CDR1 SNHLY, CDR2 FYNNEI. The junction had 10 bases not matched to a gene; V was cut back by 5 bases and J by 4 bases. The CDR3 extends over 16 amino acids. This CDR3 is CASSSGGTGVFYGYTF. The CDR3 DNA is TGTGCCAGCAGTTCGGGTGGGACAGGGGTCTTCTATGGCTACACCTTC.

The chain joins TRBV12-3 or TRBV12-4 to TRBJ2-5, with unresolved D. Trimming left V 5 bases short and J 5 bases short, with 15 bases between. The CDR3 totals 14 residues. In nucleotides, the CDR3 is TGTGCCAGCAGTCCAACCGGGTCTGGGGAGACCCAGTACTTC. This sequence encodes CASSPTGSGETQYF.

This clonotype occurred a few times. The chain is built from TRBV12-3 or TRBV12-4 and TRBJ1-6; D is ambiguous. V lost 3 bases and J lost 0, with 9 bases in between. This CDR3 has 16 residues. The CDR3 reads CASSFSRVSYNSPLHF. CDR3 sequence (DNA): TGTGCCAGCAGTTTTTCGAGGGTCTCCTATAATTCACCCCTCCACTTT.

Ten or more counts support this clonotype. The rearrangement uses TRBV7-8 and TRBJ1-4, with unresolved D. In germline, CDR1 is SGHVS, CDR2 FQNEAQ. Trimming shortened V by 4 bases and J by 8 bases, and 23 bases separated the two germline ends. The CDR3 covers 17 residues. CDR3 sequence reads: CASSSLRSGVSGEKLFF. CDR3 bases: TGTGCCAGCAGCTCCCTCCGCAGTGGGGTATCTGGGGAAAAACTGTTTTTT.

The chain joins TRBV7-2 to TRBJ2-1; TRBD1 matches at 9 bases. Per germline, CDR1 SGHTA and CDR2 FQGNSA. CDR3 length: 15 residues. With V trimmed by 4 bases and J by 6 bases, 7 bases remained unmatched. The CDR3 DNA reads TGTGCCAGCAGCTGGGGGACAGGGAGGTCCAATGAGCAGTTCTTC. It encodes CASSWGTGRSNEQFF. The full variable domain, with the rest looked up from reference TRBV7-2 and TRBJ2-1, is GAGVSQSPSNKVTEKGKDVELRCDPISGHTALYWYRQSLGQGLEFLIYFQGNSAPDKSGLPSDRFSAERTGGSVSTLTIQRTQQEDSAVYLCASSWGTGRSNEQFFGPGTRLTVL.

The V and J genes are TRBV7-3 and TRBJ2-5, with a tentative D call TRBD2 (6 bases). The germline V gene encodes CDR1 SGHTA and CDR2 FQGTGA. This CDR3 comprises 12 residues. V was shortened by 1 base and J by 11 bases, with 11 bases between the two germline ends. CDR3 sequence reads: CASSLKAGRQYF. The DNA of the CDR3 is TGTGCCAGCAGCTTAAAGGCGGGGAGGCAGTACTTC.

The J gene is TRBJ2-3, the V gene TRBV4-3, with 10 bases lining up with TRBD2. From germline, CDR1 is LGHNA and CDR2 YSLEER. This CDR3 is built from 17 residues. The V segment lost 4 bases and the J segment 3 bases; nucleotides outside the gene matches: 10. CDR3 bases: TGCGCCAGCAGCCCCCAAGCTAGCGGGAGTAGGACAGATACGCAGTATTTT. Translating gives CASSPQASGSRTDTQYF.

V gene TRBV7-2 combines with J gene TRBJ2-5; D is unclear. The J call is doubtful: the DNA matches TRBJ2-7 better. CDR1 SGHTA and CDR2 FQGNSA come from the germline V gene. The CDR3 extends over 12 amino acids. CDR3 residues: CASSSPLGEQYF. The DNA for the CDR3 is TGTGCCAGCAGCTCACCTCTGGGCGAGCAGTACTTC.

The J gene is TRBJ1-4, the V gene TRBV12-3 or TRBV12-4; D perhaps matches TRBD1 (5 bases). The CDR3 has 12 residues. V lost 5 bases to trimming and J lost 7 bases, with 8 bases between them. CDR3 amino acids: CASSLGGEKLFF. CDR3 coding DNA: TGTGCCAGCAGTCTGGGGGGTGAAAAACTGTTTTTT.

With respect to this clonotype: One end of the junction is discordant with germline, which a read error may explain. The rearrangement uses TRBV4-1 and TRBJ2-1, with 11 bases identical to TRBD2. Per the germline V gene, CDR1 is MGHRA and CDR2 is YSYEKL. The CDR3 loop spans 17 amino acids. CDR3 protein: CARSQESGTSGNNEQFF. CDR3 bases: TGCGCCCGCAGCCAAGAGAGCGGGACTAGCGGTAACAATGAGCAGTTCTTC.

The J gene is TRBJ2-1, the V gene TRBV6-2 or TRBV6-3; D unresolved. Between the trimmed V and J ends, which lost 8 bases and 1 base, there was a span of 15 bases. CDR1 MNHEY and CDR2 SVGEGT come from the germline V gene. CDR3 size: 15 residues. CDR3 region: CASGRFSRSYNEQFF. In nucleotides, the CDR3 is TGTGCCAGCGGTCGGTTCTCAAGGTCCTACAATGAGCAGTTCTTC.

This rearrangement joins TRBV6-6 to TRBJ2-7; D is ambiguous. CDR1 and CDR2 from the germline V gene are MNHNY and SVGAGI (reference sequence). This CDR3 comprises 12 residues. The CDR3 loop is CASGRTVYEQYF. In DNA, the CDR3 is TGTGCTTCCGGCCGGACCGTCTACGAGCAGTACTTC.

This clonotype has just a few counts. The rearrangement links TRBV7-3 to TRBJ2-6; TRBD1 agrees at 7 bases. Germline V gives CDR1 SGHTA, CDR2 FQGTGA. This CDR3 is built from 16 residues. V gave up 4 bases and J gave up 4 bases; unmatched junction bases: 7. The CDR3: CASSSLTGMGANVLTF. CDR3 DNA: TGTGCCAGCAGCTCACTGACAGGGATGGGGGCCAACGTCCTGACTTTC.

V and J are TRBV12-3 or TRBV12-4 and TRBJ1-1, with 7 bases identical to TRBD1. Losses at the gene ends were 0 bases for V and 5 bases for J; bases not matched to a gene: 12. This CDR3 region has 17 residues. The CDR3 nucleotides are TGTGCCAGCAGTTTAGCGCGGCGGCAGGGGGTTGGGACTGAAGCTTTCTTT. Encoded protein: CASSLARRQGVGTEAFF.

This clonotype is termed medium-sized. This rearrangement joins TRBV29-1 to TRBJ2-1; 8 bases fit TRBD1. Losses at the gene ends were 3 bases for V and 0 bases for J; bases not matched to a gene: 4. This CDR3 contains 15 residues. Germline V gene sequence: CDR1 SQVTM, CDR2 ANQGSEA. In nucleotides, the CDR3 is TGCAGCGTTGATCGGACAGGGAGCTCCTACAATGAGCAGTTCTTC. This translates into CSVDRTGSSYNEQFF.

The rearrangement uses TRBV11-2 and TRBJ1-3; D not certain. V was trimmed by 3 bases and J by 2 bases, leaving 14 bases between them. The CDR3 has 16 amino acids. The germline V gene has CDR1 SGHAT and CDR2 FQNNGV. This CDR3 is CASSLNWEAPGNTIYF. The CDR3 DNA is TGTGCCAGCAGCTTGAACTGGGAGGCCCCTGGAAACACCATATATTTT.